The 32 T cell receptor beta chains below come from one sample, sequenced in a study of cytomegalovirus exposure and HLA in healthy donors (dated by TCRdb to the late 2010s). To prepare the library, the immunoSEQ multiplex PCR assay was applied. A mixture of 60 forward primers for TCR Vbeta segments and 13 reverse primers for TCR Jbeta segments was used in the multiplex PCR. In TCRdb, the immuneACCESS table is reduced to in-frame sequences with V and J assigned. These tables do not hold every clone; where another copy was compared, an unresolved V gene accounts for under half, and the others remain unexplained. Present in this sample are 150,000 to 200,000 clones, approximately 80% of which were seen just once. The biggest ten clones account for over 1.5% of the sample. Sample: PBMCs. These receptor sequences come from a woman aged 25 to 45 in good health and CMV-seronegative.

This rearrangement joins TRBV5-6 to TRBJ1-1, with 9 bases lining up with TRBD1. The CDR3 runs to 13 residues. Per germline, CDR1 SGHDT and CDR2 YYEEEE. Trimming at V came to 3 bases and at J to 9 bases, leaving 6 bases not matched to a gene. CDR3 region: CASSSSGTGKAFF. CDR3 bases: TGTGCCAGCAGCTCATCCGGGACAGGGAAAGCTTTCTTT. Complete variable domain (other parts from reference TRBV5-6 and TRBJ1-1): DAGVTQSPTHLIKTRGQQVTLRCSPKSGHDTVSWYQQALGQGPQFIFQYYEEEERQRGNFPDRFSGHQFPNYSSELNVNALLLGDSALYLCASSSSGTGKAFFGQGTRLTVV.

The CDR3 DNA is TGTGCCAGCAGTGACCCGACTAGAAAAGGCACAGATACGCAGTATTTT. This encodes CASSDPTRKGTDTQYF. The chain combines TRBV25-1 with TRBJ2-3; tentative D call: TRBD2 (6 bases). V was shortened by 3 bases and J by 1 base, with 14 bases between the two germline ends. The germline V gene encodes CDR1 MGHDK and CDR2 SYGVNS. This CDR3 is 16 amino acids long.

The chain joins TRBV2 to TRBJ1-1; 8 nucleotides line up with TRBD1. This CDR3 region has 17 residues. Germline assignment: CDR1 SNHLY and CDR2 FYNNEI. Germline trimming cut 7 bases from V and 4 bases from J; bases unmatched to any gene: 17. For the CDR3, the DNA is TGTGCCAGCACTGGGAGACAGGGGATCCGGTGGAGCACTGAAGCTTTCTTT. It codes for CASTGRQGIRWSTEAFF.

J is TRBJ1-6 and V is TRBV27; 8 bases agree with TRBD1. The V segment lost 5 bases and the J segment 10 bases; nucleotides outside the gene matches: 7. This CDR3 contains 14 residues. CDR1 and CDR2 from the germline V gene are MNHEY and SMNVEV (reference sequence). In nucleotides, the CDR3 is TGTGCCAGCAGTAACCGACAGGGGTACTCACCCCTCCACTTT. It is translated as CASSNRQGYSPLHF.

The rearrangement uses TRBV29-1 and TRBJ1-4, with D unclear. The CDR3 is 13 amino acids. Between the trimmed V and J ends, which lost 7 bases and 0 bases, there was a span of 9 bases. Germline-derived CDR1 and CDR2 are SQVTM and ANQGSEA. The CDR3 DNA reads TGCAGCGCCGTATTAACAACTAATGAAAAACTGTTTTTT. It encodes CSAVLTTNEKLFF.

J is TRBJ1-5 and V is TRBV12-2. TRBV12-2 is a pseudogene segment. The CDR3 loop spans 14 amino acids. CDR3 in amino acids: CASRLDVRDQPQHF. CDR3 coding DNA: TGTGCAAGTCGCTTAGACGTGAGAGATCAGCCCCAGCATTTT.

The chain joins TRBV15 to TRBJ2-5; D is perhaps TRBD2 (6 bases). TRBJ2-7 matches the DNA end more closely, so the J call is doubtful. CDR1 is LNHNV, CDR2 YYDKDF, per germline (reference sequence). CDR3 size: 15 residues. CDR3 in amino acids: CATSRTRGLTYEQYF. The CDR3 DNA reads TGTGCCACCAGCAGAACGAGGGGACTCACCTACGAGCAGTACTTC.

This chain connects TRBV27 to TRBJ1-2; 12 bases map to TRBD1. V shed 8 bases, J shed 4 bases, and the junction held 14 bases outside the gene matches. CDR1 and CDR2 (germline): MNHEY, SMNVEV (reference sequence). The CDR3 runs 17 residues. The CDR3 DNA reads as TGTGCCAGCTTAGCGCTCCGGGACAGGGGGCATCGCTATGGCTACACCTTC. Its protein is CASLALRDRGHRYGYTF.

This clone appeared a few times. The rearrangement links TRBV30 to TRBJ2-1; D perhaps matches TRBD1 (5 bases). The germline CDR1 and CDR2 sequences are GTSNPN and SVGIG (reference sequence). The CDR3 runs 13 residues. Deletions cut 2 bases from V and 9 bases from J, with 14 bases between. The CDR3 DNA is TGTGCCTGGAGTAGGGGTTCGGTGGGTGAGCAGTTCTTC. Amino acid sequence: CAWSRGSVGEQFF.

In its sample, this clone was seen a few times. The chain joins TRBV5-8 to TRBJ1-1, with D uncertain. CDR1 is SGHTS, CDR2 YDEGEE, per germline. The CDR3 covers 16 residues. Trimming took off 0 bases at V and 4 bases at J, with 16 bases between the two ends. DNA of the CDR3: TGTGCCAGCAGCTTGGTAGTGGGCGCGGGTAGCACTGAAGCTTTCTTT. This codes for CASSLVVGAGSTEAFF.

This clone appeared a single time. The J gene is TRBJ2-2, the V gene TRBV29-1, with 8 bases aligning to TRBD1. Germline V gives CDR1 SQVTM, CDR2 ANQGSEA. This CDR3 contains 14 residues. The J segment lost 4 bases and the V segment lost 4 bases, leaving 5 bases of the junction unmatched. The CDR3 reads CSVGTGTLTGELFF. In DNA form, the CDR3 reads TGCAGCGTTGGGACAGGGACCCTCACCGGGGAGCTGTTTTTT.

This chain joins TRBV19 and TRBJ2-7, with 7 bases matching TRBD2. The germline V gene has CDR1 LNHDA and CDR2 SQIVND (reference sequence). The CDR3 is 12 amino acids. J gave up 5 bases and V 9 bases, and 7 bases lay outside the gene matches. CDR3 DNA sequence: TGTGCCAGCACGGGGACTAACCACGAGCAGTACTTC. Protein product: CASTGTNHEQYF.

CDR3 nucleotide sequence: TGCGCCAGCAGCCCCTTATATATCGGGGCCTATAATTCACCCCTCCACTTT. It specifies CASSPLYIGAYNSPLHF. The genes are TRBV4-3 and TRBJ1-6; D uncertain. This CDR3 is 17 amino acids long. Trimming removed 4 bases at V and 2 bases at J, with 15 bases between. Germline V gene data show CDR1 as LGHNA and CDR2 as YSLEER.

J is TRBJ1-2 and V is TRBV11-2, with TRBD1 identical over 7 bases. This CDR3 is built from 17 residues. The germline gives CDR1 SGHAT, CDR2 FQNNGV. After removal of 0 bases from V and 5 bases from J, the junction contained 12 bases not matched to a gene. The CDR3 region is CASSLDKRTGALYGYTF. CDR3 sequence (DNA): TGTGCCAGCAGCTTAGATAAGAGGACAGGAGCCCTTTATGGCTACACCTTC.

The chain links TRBV7-8 to TRBJ2-7; 7 bases map to TRBD1. This CDR3 has 14 residues. V trimming: 3 bases; J trimming: 8 bases; junction bases outside the gene matches: 10. In germline, CDR1 is SGHVS, CDR2 FQNEAQ. In DNA, the CDR3 is TGTGCCAGCAGCTTGGCAGGGGGTGGGAGAAAGCAGTACTTC. The encoded protein is CASSLAGGGRKQYF.

The chain has TRBV2 and TRBJ2-7; D is unclear. V gave up 2 bases and J gave up 6 bases, with 8 bases separating them. Germline CDR1 SNHLY, CDR2 FYNNEI. The CDR3 runs to 12 residues. For the CDR3, the DNA is TGTGCCAGCAGTGAAATACGCGGCGAGCAGTACTTC. It codes for CASSEIRGEQYF.

In DNA form, the CDR3 reads TGTGCCAGCAGCTTAGCGGGAATAGCGGGAGGTAACAGTCCCTACGAGCAGTACTTC. This translates into CASSLAGIAGGNSPYEQYF. The chain has TRBV7-2 and TRBJ2-7, with TRBD2 matching 10 bases. The CDR3 has 19 amino acids. CDR1 SGHTA and CDR2 FQGNSA come from the germline V gene. The V and J ends lost 0 bases and 2 bases, in that order; junction bases with no gene match: 13.

The chain has TRBV4-1 and TRBJ2-1, with D maybe TRBD2 (7 bases). V lost 0 bases and J 4 bases, leaving 13 bases between the germline ends. Germline values: CDR1 MGHRA, CDR2 YSYEKL. This CDR3 has 16 amino acids. The CDR3: CASSQDPAGAYNEQFF. The CDR3 DNA sequence: TGCGCCAGCAGCCAAGATCCGGCGGGGGCATACAATGAGCAGTTCTTC.

This chain links TRBV5-1 with TRBJ1-5; 9 bases agree with TRBD1. Germline lookup yields CDR1 SGHRS and CDR2 YFSETQ. The V segment lost 4 bases and the J segment 5 bases; nucleotides outside the gene matches: 7. There are 15 residues in the CDR3. The CDR3 loop is CASSRTGGAYQPQHF. The CDR3 bases are TGCGCCAGCAGCCGAACAGGGGGCGCATATCAGCCCCAGCATTTT.

This rearrangement joins TRBV4-2 to TRBJ1-1; D may be TRBD1 (5 bases). V was clipped by 1 base and J by 4 bases, with 13 bases between them. The length of the CDR3 is 15 residues. CDR1 and CDR2 (germline): LGHNA, YNFKEQ. The chain's CDR3 is CASSQVGGDGTEAFF. The CDR3 nucleotides read TGTGCCAGCAGCCAAGTGGGAGGGGATGGCACTGAAGCTTTCTTT.

The chain employs TRBV9 and TRBJ2-5; 9 bases are shared with TRBD2. The germline gives CDR1 SGDLS, CDR2 YYNGEE. V lost 7 bases, J lost 3 bases, and 13 bases stayed unmatched. The CDR3 covers 16 residues. DNA for the CDR3: TGTGCCAGCTACGGAGCGGGGGGCCCCATGAAAGAGACCCAGTACTTC. Protein: CASYGAGGPMKETQYF.

In nucleotides, the CDR3 is TGCGCCAGCAGCCAGCCTAACACCGGGCCCTTCGGGGCCCTCCACTTT. Translation: CASSQPNTGPFGALHF. This rearrangement joins TRBV4-1 to TRBJ1-6; D is unclear. This CDR3 region has 16 residues. The germline V and J ends were trimmed by 3 bases and 14 bases, with 23 bases remaining between them. CDR1 is MGHRA, CDR2 YSYEKL, per germline.

The V and J genes are TRBV5-8 and TRBJ1-1, with 7 bases fitting TRBD1. Germline assignment: CDR1 SGHTS and CDR2 YDEGEE. The CDR3 sequence is 16 residues long. V dropped 4 bases and J dropped 6; count of bases not matched to a gene: 15. The CDR3, as DNA: TGTGCCAGCAGCCGAGGGGGCTTGCCATCTGAGGCTGAAGCTTTCTTT. It yields the protein CASSRGGLPSEAEAFF.

This clone was picked up one time. The sample holds other DNA sequences that translate to the same CDR3. The rearrangement uses TRBV7-3 and TRBJ1-3, with TRBD1 matching over 7 bases. The CDR3 covers 14 residues. Germline assignment: CDR1 SGHTA and CDR2 FQGTGA. After removal of 5 bases from V and 2 bases from J, the junction contained 3 bases not matched to a gene. This CDR3 reads CASSPTGAGNTIYF. CDR3 in DNA: TGTGCCAGCAGCCCCACAGGGGCTGGAAACACCATATATTTT.

The chain recombines TRBV2 with TRBJ2-1; TRBD1 matches at 9 bases. The CDR3 loop spans 17 amino acids. V was pared by 5 bases and J by 2 bases, with 10 bases of the junction left unmatched. Germline CDR1 and CDR2: SNHLY and FYNNEI. The CDR3: CASSSRGDRAPYNEQFF. CDR3 sequence (DNA): TGTGCCAGCAGTTCCCGTGGGGACAGGGCGCCCTACAATGAGCAGTTCTTC.

The chain employs TRBV7-7 and TRBJ2-5; 12 nucleotides line up with TRBD2. Germline CDR1 is SSHAT and CDR2 is FNYEAQ (reference sequence). The J segment lost 1 base and the V segment lost 5 bases, leaving 5 bases of the junction unmatched. This CDR3 comprises 16 residues. Here the CDR3 reads CASSVGLAGPQETQYF. CDR3 DNA sequence: TGTGCCAGCAGCGTAGGACTAGCGGGACCCCAAGAGACCCAGTACTTC.

This clone turned up a few times. The chain couples TRBV29-1 to TRBJ2-3, with 8 bases lining up with TRBD1. CDR3 length: 14 amino acids. The V segment lost 6 bases and the J segment 2 bases; nucleotides outside the gene matches: 7. Germline lookup yields CDR1 SQVTM and CDR2 ANQGSEA. DNA for the CDR3: TGCAGCGTCTACGGGACAGGCCTCACAGATACGCAGTATTTT. Translated: CSVYGTGLTDTQYF.

The genes are TRBV7-9 and TRBJ2-1, with 10 bases matching TRBD2. CDR3 length: 18 residues. Germline trimming cut 7 bases from V and 0 bases from J; bases unmatched to any gene: 12. Germline lookup yields CDR1 SEHNR and CDR2 FQNEAQ (reference sequence). The CDR3 nucleotides read TGTGCCAGCACCCGGGGGATTAGCGGGAGGCCCTCCTACAATGAGCAGTTCTTC. This gives the protein CASTRGISGRPSYNEQFF.

CDR3 DNA: TGTGCCAGCAGCTCCGGACAGGGAGGAAGAATGGGGCAGCCCCAGCATTTT. Amino acid sequence: CASSSGQGGRMGQPQHF. The chain links TRBV5-4 to TRBJ1-5; 8 nucleotides agree with TRBD1. V lost 3 bases and J lost 7; bases outside the gene matches: 15. The CDR3 has 17 residues. CDR1 SGHNT and CDR2 YYREEE come from the germline V gene (reference sequence).

This clone was picked up one time. The chain recombines TRBV5-1 with TRBJ1-2; D perhaps matches TRBD1 (5 bases). The germline CDR1 and CDR2 sequences are SGHRS and YFSETQ. CDR3 size: 17 residues. Trimming removed 5 bases from V and 4 bases from J, with 24 bases in between. CDR3 nucleotide sequence: TGCGCCAGCAGTTTCGCCTTTTCAGAGGGGAGGGGCTATGGCTACACCTTC. Encoded protein: CASSFAFSEGRGYGYTF.

The chain joins TRBV5-1 to TRBJ2-7; 8 nucleotides line up with TRBD1. J was trimmed by 3 bases and V by 3 bases; bases with no gene match: 20. This CDR3 region has 19 residues. Germline V lookup: CDR1 SGHRS, CDR2 YFSETQ. The CDR3 region has the DNA TGCGCCAGCAGCTCTTATGGTACCGCGACAGGGGCAAACCTCTACGAGCAGTACTTC. Its translation is CASSSYGTATGANLYEQYF.

This chain uses TRBV30 with TRBJ1-4, with D maybe TRBD1 (5 bases). The CDR3 has 16 amino acids. Trimming left V 1 base short and J 4 bases short, with 16 bases between. The germline V gene has CDR1 GTSNPN and CDR2 SVGIG (reference sequence). In nucleotides, the CDR3 is TGTGCCTGGAGTGGCGGACAACGAGCAATTAATGAAAAACTGTTTTTT. Translated: CAWSGGQRAINEKLFF.